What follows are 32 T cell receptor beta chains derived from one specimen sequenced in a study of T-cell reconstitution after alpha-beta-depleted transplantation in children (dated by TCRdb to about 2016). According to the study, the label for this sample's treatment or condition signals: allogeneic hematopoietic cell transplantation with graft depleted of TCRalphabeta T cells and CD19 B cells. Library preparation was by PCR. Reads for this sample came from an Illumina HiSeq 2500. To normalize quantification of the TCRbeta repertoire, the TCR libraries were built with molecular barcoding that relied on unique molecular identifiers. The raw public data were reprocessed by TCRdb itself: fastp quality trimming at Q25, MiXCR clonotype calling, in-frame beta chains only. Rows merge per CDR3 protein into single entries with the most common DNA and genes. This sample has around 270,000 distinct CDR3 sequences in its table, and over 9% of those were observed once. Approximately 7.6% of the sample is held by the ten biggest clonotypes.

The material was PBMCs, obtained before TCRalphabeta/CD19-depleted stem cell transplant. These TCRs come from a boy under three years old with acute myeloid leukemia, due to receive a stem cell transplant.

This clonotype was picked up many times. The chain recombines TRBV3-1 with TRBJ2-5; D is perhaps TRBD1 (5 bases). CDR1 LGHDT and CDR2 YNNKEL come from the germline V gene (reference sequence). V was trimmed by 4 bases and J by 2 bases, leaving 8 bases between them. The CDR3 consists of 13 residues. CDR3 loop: CASSLQGQETQYF. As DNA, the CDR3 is TGTGCCAGCAGCCTCCAGGGACAAGAGACCCAGTACTTC.

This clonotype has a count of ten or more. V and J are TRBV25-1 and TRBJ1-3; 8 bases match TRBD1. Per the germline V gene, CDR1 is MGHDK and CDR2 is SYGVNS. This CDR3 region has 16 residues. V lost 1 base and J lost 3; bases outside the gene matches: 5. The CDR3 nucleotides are TGTGCCAGCAGTGAATTCCCAGGGGGCGGTGGAAACACCATATATTTT. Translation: CASSEFPGGGGNTIYF.

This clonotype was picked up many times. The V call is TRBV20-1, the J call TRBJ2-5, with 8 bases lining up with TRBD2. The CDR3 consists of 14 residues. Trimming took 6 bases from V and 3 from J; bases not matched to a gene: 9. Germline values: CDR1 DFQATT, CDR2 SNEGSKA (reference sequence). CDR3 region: CSAMGREEKETQYF. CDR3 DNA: TGCAGTGCCATGGGGCGGGAGGAAAAAGAGACCCAGTACTTC.

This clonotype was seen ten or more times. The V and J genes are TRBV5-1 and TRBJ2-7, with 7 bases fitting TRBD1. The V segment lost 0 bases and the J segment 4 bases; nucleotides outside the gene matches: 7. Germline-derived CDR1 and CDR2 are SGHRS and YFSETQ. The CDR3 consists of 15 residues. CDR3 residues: CASSLAGRGKYEQYF. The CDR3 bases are TGCGCCAGCAGCTTGGCGGGCAGGGGGAAGTACGAGCAGTACTTC.

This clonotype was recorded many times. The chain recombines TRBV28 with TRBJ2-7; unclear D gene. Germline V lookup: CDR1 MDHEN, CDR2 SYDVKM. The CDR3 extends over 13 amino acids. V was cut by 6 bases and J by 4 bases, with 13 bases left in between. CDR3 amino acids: CASSRSRRYEQYF. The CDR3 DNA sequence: TGTGCCAGCAGCCGCTCACGTCGGTACGAGCAGTACTTC. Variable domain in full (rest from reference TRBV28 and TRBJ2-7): DVKVTQSSRYLVKRTGEKVFLECVQDMDHENMFWYRQDPGLGLRLIYFSYDVKMKEKGDIPEGYSVSREKKERFSLILESASTNQTSMYLCASSRSRRYEQYFGPGTRLTVT.

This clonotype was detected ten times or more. CDR3 nucleotides: TGCAGCGTACTGGGACAGACAGATACGCAGTATTTT. Translating it yields CSVLGQTDTQYF. The J gene is TRBJ2-3, the V gene TRBV29-1; TRBD1 agrees at 7 bases. V lost 6 bases, J lost 3 bases, and 3 bases stayed unmatched. The CDR3 totals 12 residues. Germline assignment: CDR1 SQVTM and CDR2 ANQGSEA.

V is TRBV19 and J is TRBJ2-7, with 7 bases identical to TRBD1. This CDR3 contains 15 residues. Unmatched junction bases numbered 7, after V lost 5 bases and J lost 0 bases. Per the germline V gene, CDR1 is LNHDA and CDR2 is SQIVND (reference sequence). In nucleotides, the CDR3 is TGTGCCAGTAGTCTGACCGGGACAGACTCCTACGAGCAGTACTTC. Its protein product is CASSLTGTDSYEQYF.

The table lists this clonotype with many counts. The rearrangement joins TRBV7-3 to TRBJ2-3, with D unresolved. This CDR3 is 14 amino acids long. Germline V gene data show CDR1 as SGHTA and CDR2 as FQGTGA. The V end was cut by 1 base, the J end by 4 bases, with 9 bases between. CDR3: CASSLILYSDTQYF. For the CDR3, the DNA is TGTGCCAGCAGCTTAATACTATACTCAGATACGCAGTATTTT.

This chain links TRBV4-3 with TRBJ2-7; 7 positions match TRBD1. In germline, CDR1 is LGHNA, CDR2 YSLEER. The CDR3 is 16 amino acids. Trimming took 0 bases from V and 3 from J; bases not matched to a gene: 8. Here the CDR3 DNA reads TGCGCCAGCAGCCAAGAACCCGGGACAGTAGTCTACGAGCAGTACTTC. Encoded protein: CASSQEPGTVVYEQYF.

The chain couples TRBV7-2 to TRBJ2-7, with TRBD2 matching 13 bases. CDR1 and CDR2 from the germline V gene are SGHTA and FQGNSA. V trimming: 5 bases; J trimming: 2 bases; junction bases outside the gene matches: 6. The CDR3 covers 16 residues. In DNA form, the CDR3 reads TGTGCCAGCAGCCTCGGACTAGCGGGAGCCGCCTACGAGCAGTACTTC. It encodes CASSLGLAGAAYEQYF.

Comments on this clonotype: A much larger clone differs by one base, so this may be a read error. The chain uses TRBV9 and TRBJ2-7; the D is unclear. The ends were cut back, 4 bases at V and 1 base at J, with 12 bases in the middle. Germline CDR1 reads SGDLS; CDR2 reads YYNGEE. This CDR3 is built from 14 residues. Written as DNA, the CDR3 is TGTGCCAGCAGCCGGACCATCGGGTCCTACGAGCAGTACTTC. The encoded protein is CASSRTIGSYEQYF.

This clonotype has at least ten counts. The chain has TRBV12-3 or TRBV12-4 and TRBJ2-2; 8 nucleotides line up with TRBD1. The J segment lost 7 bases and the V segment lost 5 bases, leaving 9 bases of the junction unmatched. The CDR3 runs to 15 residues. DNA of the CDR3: TGTGCCAGCAGTCCACAGACAGGGGTTGACGGGGAGCTGTTTTTT. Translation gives CASSPQTGVDGELFF.

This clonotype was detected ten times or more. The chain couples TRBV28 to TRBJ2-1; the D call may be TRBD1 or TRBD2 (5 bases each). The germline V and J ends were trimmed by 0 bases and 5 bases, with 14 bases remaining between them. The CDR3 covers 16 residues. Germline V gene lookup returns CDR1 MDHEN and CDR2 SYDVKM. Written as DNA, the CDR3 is TGTGCCAGCAGTTTATGGGGGGACGGGGACGACAATGAGCAGTTCTTC. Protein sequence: CASSLWGDGDDNEQFF. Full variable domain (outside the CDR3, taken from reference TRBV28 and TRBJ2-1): DVKVTQSSRYLVKRTGEKVFLECVQDMDHENMFWYRQDPGLGLRLIYFSYDVKMKEKGDIPEGYSVSREKKERFSLILESASTNQTSMYLCASSLWGDGDDNEQFFGPGTRLTVL.

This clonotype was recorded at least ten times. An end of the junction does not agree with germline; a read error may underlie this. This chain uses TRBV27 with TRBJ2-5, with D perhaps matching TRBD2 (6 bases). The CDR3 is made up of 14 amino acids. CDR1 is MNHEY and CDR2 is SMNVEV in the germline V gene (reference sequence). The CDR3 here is CASSLSGRQVTQYF. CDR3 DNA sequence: TGTGCCAGCAGCCTATCAGGGAGGCAAGTGACCCAGTACTTC.

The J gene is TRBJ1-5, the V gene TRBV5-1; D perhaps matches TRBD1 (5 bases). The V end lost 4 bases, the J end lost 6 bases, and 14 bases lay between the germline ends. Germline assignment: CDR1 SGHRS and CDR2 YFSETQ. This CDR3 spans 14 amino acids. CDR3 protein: CASSRDGGSQPQHF. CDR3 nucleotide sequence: TGCGCCAGCAGCCGGGACGGGGGGAGTCAGCCCCAGCATTTT.

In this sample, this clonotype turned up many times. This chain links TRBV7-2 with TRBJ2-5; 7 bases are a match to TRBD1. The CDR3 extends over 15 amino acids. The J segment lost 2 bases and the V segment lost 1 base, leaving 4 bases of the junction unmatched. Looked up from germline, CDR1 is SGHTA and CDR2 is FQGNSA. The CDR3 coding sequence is TGTGCCAGCAGCTTAGACAGGGGCCTTCAAGAGACCCAGTACTTC. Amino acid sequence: CASSLDRGLQETQYF.

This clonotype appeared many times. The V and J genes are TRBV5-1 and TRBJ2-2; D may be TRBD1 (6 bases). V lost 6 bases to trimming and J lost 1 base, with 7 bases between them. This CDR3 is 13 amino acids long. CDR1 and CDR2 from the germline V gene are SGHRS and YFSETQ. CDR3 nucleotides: TGCGCCAGCACAGGGGTGAACACCGGGGAGCTGTTTTTT. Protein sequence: CASTGVNTGELFF.

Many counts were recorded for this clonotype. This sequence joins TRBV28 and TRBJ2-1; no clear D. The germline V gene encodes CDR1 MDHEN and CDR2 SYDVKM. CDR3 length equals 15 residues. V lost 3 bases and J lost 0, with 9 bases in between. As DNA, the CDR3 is TGTGCCAGCAGTTTGGACCGAAGCTCCTACAATGAGCAGTTCTTC. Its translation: CASSLDRSSYNEQFF.

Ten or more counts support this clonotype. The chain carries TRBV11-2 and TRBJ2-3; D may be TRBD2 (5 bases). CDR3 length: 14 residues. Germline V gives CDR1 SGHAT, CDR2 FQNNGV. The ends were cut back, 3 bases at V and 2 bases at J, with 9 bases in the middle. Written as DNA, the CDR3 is TGTGCCAGCAGCTTCTTCGGGGTCACAGATACGCAGTATTTT. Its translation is CASSFFGVTDTQYF. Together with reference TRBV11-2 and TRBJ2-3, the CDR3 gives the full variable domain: EAGVAQSPRYKIIEKRQSVAFWCNPISGHATLYWYQQILGQGPKLLIQFQNNGVVDDSQLPKDRFSAERLKGVDSTLKIQPAKLEDSAVYLCASSFFGVTDTQYFGPGTRLTVL.

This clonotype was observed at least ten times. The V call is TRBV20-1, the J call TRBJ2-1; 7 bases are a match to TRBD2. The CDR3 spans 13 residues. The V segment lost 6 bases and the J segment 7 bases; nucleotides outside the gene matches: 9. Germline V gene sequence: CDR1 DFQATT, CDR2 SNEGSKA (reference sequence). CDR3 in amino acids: CSAPIERGNEQFF. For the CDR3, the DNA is TGCAGTGCCCCCATTGAGCGGGGTAATGAGCAGTTCTTC.

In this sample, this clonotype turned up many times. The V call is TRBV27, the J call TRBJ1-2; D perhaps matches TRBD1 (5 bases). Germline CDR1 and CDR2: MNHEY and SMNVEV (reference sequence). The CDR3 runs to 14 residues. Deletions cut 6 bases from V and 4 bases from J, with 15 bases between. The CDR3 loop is CASSIQASFYGYTF. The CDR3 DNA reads TGTGCCAGCAGCATACAGGCGTCATTCTATGGCTACACCTTC.

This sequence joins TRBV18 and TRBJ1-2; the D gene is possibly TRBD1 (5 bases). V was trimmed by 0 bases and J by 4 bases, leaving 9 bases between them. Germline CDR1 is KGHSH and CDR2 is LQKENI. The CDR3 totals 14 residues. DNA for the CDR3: TGTGCCAGCTCACCACCGGGGCCAGCCTATGGCTACACCTTC. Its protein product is CASSPPGPAYGYTF.

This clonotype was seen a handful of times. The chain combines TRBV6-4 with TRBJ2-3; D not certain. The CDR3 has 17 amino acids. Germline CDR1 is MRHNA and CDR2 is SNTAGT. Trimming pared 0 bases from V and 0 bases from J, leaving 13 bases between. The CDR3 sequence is CASSDSTNSNSTDTQYF. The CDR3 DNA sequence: TGTGCCAGCAGTGACTCGACAAACAGTAATAGCACAGATACGCAGTATTTT.

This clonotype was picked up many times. This chain's CDR3 is CAWSVGTGGGYTF. DNA of the CDR3: TGTGCCTGGAGTGTAGGGACAGGGGGCGGCTACACCTTC. V gene TRBV30 combines with J gene TRBJ1-2; TRBD1 aligns across 12 bases. Germline V CDR1 and CDR2: GTSNPN, SVGIG (reference sequence). The V and J ends lost 0 bases and 8 bases, in that order; junction bases with no gene match: 1. The CDR3 extends over 13 amino acids.

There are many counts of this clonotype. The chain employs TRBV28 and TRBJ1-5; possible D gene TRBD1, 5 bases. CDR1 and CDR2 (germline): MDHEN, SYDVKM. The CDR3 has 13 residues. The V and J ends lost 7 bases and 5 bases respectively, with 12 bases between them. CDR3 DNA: TGTGCCAGCACCCCCGGGACCTATCAGCCCCAGCATTTT. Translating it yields CASTPGTYQPQHF.

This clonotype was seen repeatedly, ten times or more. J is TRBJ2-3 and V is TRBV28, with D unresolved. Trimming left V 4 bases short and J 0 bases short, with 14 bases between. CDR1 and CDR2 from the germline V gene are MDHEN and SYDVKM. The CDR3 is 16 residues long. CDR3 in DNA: TGTGCCAGCAGTTCCTTAGGTTCCCCTAGCACAGATACGCAGTATTTT. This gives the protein CASSSLGSPSTDTQYF.

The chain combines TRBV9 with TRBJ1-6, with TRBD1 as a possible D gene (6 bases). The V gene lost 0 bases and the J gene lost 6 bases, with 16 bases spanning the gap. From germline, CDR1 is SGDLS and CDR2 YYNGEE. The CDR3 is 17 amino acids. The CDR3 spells CASSVEVGQGCNSPLHF. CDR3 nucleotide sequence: TGTGCCAGCAGCGTAGAAGTGGGACAAGGGTGTAATTCACCCCTCCACTTT.

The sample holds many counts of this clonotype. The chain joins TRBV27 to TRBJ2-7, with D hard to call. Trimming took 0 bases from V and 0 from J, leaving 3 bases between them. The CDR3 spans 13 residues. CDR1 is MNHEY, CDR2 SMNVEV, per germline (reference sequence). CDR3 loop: CASSLSVSYEQYF. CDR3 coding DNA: TGTGCCAGCAGTTTATCGGTCTCCTACGAGCAGTACTTC.

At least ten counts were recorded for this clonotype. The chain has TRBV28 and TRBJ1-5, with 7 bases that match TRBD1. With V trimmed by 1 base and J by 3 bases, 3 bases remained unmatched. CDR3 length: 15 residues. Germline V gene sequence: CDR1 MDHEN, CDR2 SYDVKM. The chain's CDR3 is CASSLSDRANQPQHF. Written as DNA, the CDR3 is TGTGCCAGCAGTTTATCCGACAGGGCCAATCAGCCCCAGCATTTT.

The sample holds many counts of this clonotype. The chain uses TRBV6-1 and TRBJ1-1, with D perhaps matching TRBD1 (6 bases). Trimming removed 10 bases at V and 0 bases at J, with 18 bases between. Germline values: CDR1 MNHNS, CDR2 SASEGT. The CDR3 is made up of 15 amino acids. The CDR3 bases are TGTGCCACCATGAGGGGGGGCCTCATGAACACTGAAGCTTTCTTT. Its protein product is CATMRGGLMNTEAFF.

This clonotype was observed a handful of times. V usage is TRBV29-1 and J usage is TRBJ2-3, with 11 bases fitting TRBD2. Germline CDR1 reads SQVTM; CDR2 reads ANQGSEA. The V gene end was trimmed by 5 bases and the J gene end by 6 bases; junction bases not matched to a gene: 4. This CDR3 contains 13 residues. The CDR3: CSVPLAGGDTQYF. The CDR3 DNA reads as TGCAGCGTTCCCTTAGCGGGAGGGGATACGCAGTATTTT.

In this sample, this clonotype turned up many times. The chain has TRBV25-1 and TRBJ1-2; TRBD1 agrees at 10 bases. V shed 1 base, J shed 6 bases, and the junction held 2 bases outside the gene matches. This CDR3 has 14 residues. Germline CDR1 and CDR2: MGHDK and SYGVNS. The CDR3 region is CASSEWDRGNGYTF. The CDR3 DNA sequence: TGTGCCAGCAGTGAATGGGACAGGGGAAATGGCTACACCTTC.